These T cell receptor beta chains were read from a single sample in a study of T cell responses to AZD1222 COVID-19 vaccine. Data came from immunoSEQ multiplex PCR; TCRdb stores just in-frame clones and leaves some out. Here the sample spans some 140,000 clones, about 91% being singletons. Sample: peripheral blood, taken on day 0 of AZD1222 vaccination. The source of these receptors is an adult in good health. The CDR3 runs from the conserved cysteine through the conserved F or W. Each record gives: V gene, CDR3 length, D gene, clone size, J gene, CDR3 DNA, CDR3 protein. A D gene is named only where the DNA matches it firmly. Size is omitted from some rows. Given values are once, few, many or a class for expanded clones.

>TRBV27|13|TRBD1|.|TRBJ1-2
TGTGCCAGCAGTTTCAGGGGGAACTATGGCTACACCTTC
CASSFRGNYGYTF
>TRBV2|13|.|.|TRBJ2-2
TGTGCCAGCCGCCCTTCGAACACCGGGGAGCTGTTTTTT
CASRPSNTGELFF
>TRBV7-8|13|.|.|TRBJ2-7
TGTGCCAGCAACCGAGGAAGGCTCTACGAGCAGTACTTC
CASNRGRLYEQYF
>TRBV19|15|.|.|TRBJ2-3
TGTGCCAGTAGTATAGGGGCGTTGGGCACAGATACGCAGTATTTT
CASSIGALGTDTQYF
>TRBV28|13|.|.|TRBJ1-5
TGTGCCAGCTCCCGGGTGCGCGTGGGACCCCAGCATTTT
CASSRVRVGPQHF
>TRBV5-1|19|TRBD1|.|TRBJ1-4
TGCGCCAGCAGCTCGAATACAGGGGGCACGACTCCAACTAATGAAAAACTGTTTTTT
CASSSNTGGTTPTNEKLFF
>TRBV9|13|.|.|TRBJ1-1
TGTGCCAGCAGCTCACGGCGGGACACTGAAGCTTTCTTT
CASSSRRDTEAFF
>TRBV27|15|TRBD1|.|TRBJ2-7
TGTGCCAGCAGTTTCGCAGGGGGCGGTTCCTACGAGCAGTACTTC
CASSFAGGGSYEQYF
>TRBV2|13|TRBD1|.|TRBJ2-1
TGTGCCAGCCACAGGGGCCCTACCAATGAGCAGTTCTTC
CASHRGPTNEQFF
>TRBV5-5|13|.|few|TRBJ1-2
TGTGCCAGCAGCGCGGTAGAGGAGCTAAGCTACACCTTC
CASSAVEELSYTF
>TRBV11-3|14|.|.|TRBJ2-2
TGTGCCAGCAGCTCCATGATTGGAGCCGGGGAGCTGTTTTTT
CASSSMIGAGELFF
>TRBV19|15|TRBD1|.|TRBJ2-7
TGTGCCAGTTCAACGGGACAGGCAACGTGGTACGAGCAGTACTTC
CASSTGQATWYEQYF
>TRBV11-3|17|.|.|TRBJ1-3
TGTGCCAGCAGCTTAGATCTTTACAGGGCCTCTGGAAACACCATATATTTT
CASSLDLYRASGNTIYF
>TRBV7-9|15|.|.|TRBJ1-1
TGTGCCAGCAGCTTATGGTTCGGTTCTAACACTGAAGCTTTCTTT
CASSLWFGSNTEAFF
>TRBV7-9|16|.|once|TRBJ1-1
TGTGCCAGCAGCTTAGATTCTGGGTCCTCTGACCAAGAAGCTTTCTTT
CASSLDSGSSDQEAFF
>TRBV3-1/TRBV3-2|15|TRBD1|.|TRBJ1-5
TGTGCCAGCACCCAAGGGGGCAAGGGCAATCAGCCCCAGCATTTT
CASTQGGKGNQPQHF
>TRBV29-1|14|.|.|TRBJ2-5
TGCAGCGTTGTTGAATTGGGGGCCCAAGAGACCCAGTACTTC
CSVVELGAQETQYF
>TRBV28|12|.|.|TRBJ1-1
TGTGCTACGGACAATCAGAACACTGAAGCTTTCTTT
CATDNQNTEAFF
>TRBV28|16|TRBD1|few|TRBJ1-4
TGTGCCAGCAGTTTTCCCGGGACAGCTCTAAATGAAAAACTGTTTTTT
CASSFPGTALNEKLFF
>TRBV5-6|15|.|.|TRBJ1-4
TGTGCCAGCAGCTTCACTTGGGGGAGGAATGAAAAACTGTTTTTT
CASSFTWGRNEKLFF
>TRBV3-1/TRBV3-2|15|.|once|TRBJ1-2
TGTGCCAGCAGCCAAGCATCGGCCGGGAACTATGGCTACACCTTC
CASSQASAGNYGYTF
>TRBV20-1|11|TRBD1|.|TRBJ1-1
TGCAGTGCTACCTCCCGGGACAGTGCTTTCTTT
CSATSRDSAFF
>TRBV27|15|.|once|TRBJ1-2
TGTGCCAGCAGTTTACTACCGCGAGCTAACTATGGCTACACCTTC
CASSLLPRANYGYTF
>TRBV29-1|12|.|.|TRBJ2-2
TGCAGCGTTGCGGGGATCACCGGGGAGCTGTTTTTT
CSVAGITGELFF
>TRBV3-1/TRBV3-2|17|TRBD1|.|TRBJ2-7
TGTGCCAGCAGCCAAGTGGATGTAGGGACAGGGCCCTACGAGCAGTACTTC
CASSQVDVGTGPYEQYF
>TRBV28|15|TRBD1|once|TRBJ1-1
TGTGCCAGCAGTTGGGGGACAGTGCGGACCACTGAAGCTTTCTTT
CASSWGTVRTTEAFF
>TRBV6-1|15|TRBD1|once|TRBJ2-3
TGTGCCAGCAGTGAGAGCGGGACAGGGTCAGATACGCAGTATTTT
CASSESGTGSDTQYF
>TRBV11-3|17|.|.|TRBJ2-1
TGTGCCAGCAGCTTAGAGCGGGGTGCGAGCTCCTACAATGAGCAGTTCTTC
CASSLERGASSYNEQFF
>TRBV12-3/TRBV12-4|13|.|.|TRBJ1-1
TGTGCCAGCAGTTTACTGGGGTTGACTGAAGCTTTCTTT
CASSLLGLTEAFF
>TRBV7-2|14|.|.|TRBJ2-5
TGTGCCAGCAGCCCCACCCGGGGAGAAGAGACCCAGTACTTC
CASSPTRGEETQYF
>TRBV28|15|.|.|TRBJ1-5
TGTGCCAGCAGTTTATTTGTGGGGGTTGACCAGCCCCAGCATTTT
CASSLFVGVDQPQHF
>TRBV5-1|14|.|.|TRBJ1-1
TGCGCCAGCAGCTCCGGGGCCGGGGGCACTGAAGCTTTCTTT
CASSSGAGGTEAFF
>TRBV6-5|15|TRBD1|few|TRBJ1-2
TGTGCCAGCAGTTTCCCCGGGACAGGATTCTATGGCTACACCTTC
CASSFPGTGFYGYTF
>TRBV4-3|20|.|.|TRBJ1-6
TGCGCCAGCAGCCGAGAGCCGGCTCCGGGGGTACAGTTCTATAATTCACCCCTCCACTTT
CASSREPAPGVQFYNSPLHF
>TRBV7-3|15|.|.|TRBJ2-1
TGTGCCAGCAGCTTAACCCGGTCCTCCTACAATGAGCAGTTCTTC
CASSLTRSSYNEQFF
>TRBV7-9|15|TRBD1|.|TRBJ1-4
TGTGCCAGCAGCCGTAGGGGACAGTCCTCTGAAAAACTGTTTTTT
CASSRRGQSSEKLFF
>TRBV6-5|14|TRBD2|.|TRBJ2-1
TGTGCCAGCAGCCTAGCGGGAGGTTACAATGAGCAGTTCTTC
CASSLAGGYNEQFF
>TRBV30|14|TRBD1|.|TRBJ1-6
TGTGCCTCAAACCCGGGACAGACATTATCACCCCTCCACTTT
CASNPGQTLSPLHF
>TRBV6-5|11|.|.|TRBJ2-1
TGTGCCAGCAGTTACGTCGGAGTCAGGTTCTTC
CASSYVGVRFF
>TRBV18|14|.|.|TRBJ2-3
TGTGCCAGCTCACTCCCCCGGGAGTCAGATACGCAGTATTTT
CASSLPRESDTQYF
>TRBV7-8|14|TRBD1|.|TRBJ2-7
TGTGCCAGCAGCATCAACAGGGGAACGTACGAGCAGTACTTC
CASSINRGTYEQYF
>TRBV6-2/TRBV6-3|14|.|.|TRBJ1-2
TGTGCCAGCAGTTACTCGGACAGCTCCTATGGCTACACCTTC
CASSYSDSSYGYTF
>TRBV9|15|TRBD1|.|TRBJ2-5
TGTGCCAGCAGCGTAGTAGGACAGGTCGGCGAGACCCAGTACTTC
CASSVVGQVGETQYF
>TRBV5-6|15|TRBD1|.|TRBJ1-4
TGTGCCAGCAGCGCCGGGACAGGCACCTATGAAAAACTGTTTTTT
CASSAGTGTYEKLFF
>TRBV27|15|TRBD2|.|TRBJ2-7
TGTGCCAGCAGTTACCGGCCAGCGGGAGACTACGAGCAGTACTTC
CASSYRPAGDYEQYF
>TRBV5-4|15|.|.|TRBJ1-1
TGTGCCAGCAGCTTGGTGGGACGGGTGAACACTGAAGCTTTCTTT
CASSLVGRVNTEAFF
>TRBV19|15|.|.|TRBJ1-2
TGTGCCAGTAGTGCCGCTAGCATAGGGGGCTATGGCTACACCTTC
CASSAASIGGYGYTF
>TRBV3-1/TRBV3-2|15|.|.|TRBJ1-6
TGTGCCAGCAGCCAAAGGGGGGGCCAAAATTCACCCCTCCACTTT
CASSQRGGQNSPLHF
>TRBV5-1|15|TRBD2|.|TRBJ2-1
TGCGCCAGCAGCTTGGATCCGGGGGGAATAAATGAGCAGTTCTTC
CASSLDPGGINEQFF
>TRBV6-1|14|TRBD1|.|TRBJ1-5
TGTGCCAGCAGTGACCTGACAGGGTCGCAGCCCCAGCATTTT
CASSDLTGSQPQHF
>TRBV5-1|18|TRBD1|.|TRBJ1-3
TGCGCCAGCAGCTTGCAGTTACAGGGGTCGAGCTCTGGAAACACCATATATTTT
CASSLQLQGSSSGNTIYF
>TRBV5-1|13|TRBD1|once|TRBJ2-7
TGCGCCAGCAGCCCTGGGACAGGGGGTGAGCAGTACTTC
CASSPGTGGEQYF
>TRBV27|13|.|.|TRBJ2-6
TGTGCCAGCAGTTTCAGCTGGGGCAACGTCCTGACTTTC
CASSFSWGNVLTF
>TRBV28|12|.|.|TRBJ2-2
TGTGCCAGCCGCGCGTATACCGGGGAGCTGTTTTTT
CASRAYTGELFF
>TRBV7-9|14|TRBD1|.|TRBJ2-4
TGTGCCAGCAGCTGGACAGGGCCACTAAACATTCAGTACTTC
CASSWTGPLNIQYF
>TRBV15|15|.|once|TRBJ1-3
TGTGCCACCAGCCGGGACCGCTACTCTGGAAACACCATATATTTT
CATSRDRYSGNTIYF
>TRBV18|12|.|once|TRBJ1-1
TGTGCCAGCTCATGGGGAGGCACTGAAGCTTTCTTT
CASSWGGTEAFF